This is a list of T cell receptor beta chains from one sample in a study of T cell responses to AZD1222 COVID-19 vaccine. Sequencing was performed with immunoSEQ multiplex PCR; in TCRdb, only in-frame clones are kept and a portion is missing. The data hold 150,000 to 200,000 clones, with 92% observed a single time. The sequences come from peripheral blood, collected on day 0 of AZD1222 vaccination. The receptors were sampled from an adult in good health. CDR3s include the opening cysteine and the closing phenylalanine or tryptophan. A D gene is named only where the DNA matches it firmly.

J: TRBJ2-1; D: TRBD2; V: TRBV19; CDR3: CASSITSTGGPNEQFF; DNA: TGTGCCAGTAGTATCACCTCTACGGGGGGGCCCAATGAGCAGTTCTTC
J: TRBJ2-1; D: -; V: TRBV28; CDR3: CASSEIQGHNEQFF; DNA: TGTGCCAGCAGTGAAATACAGGGTCACAATGAGCAGTTCTTC
J: TRBJ1-6; D: -; V: TRBV10-3; CDR3: CAISEAGLSSYNSPLHF; DNA: TGTGCCATCAGTGAGGCAGGGCTGAGCTCCTATAATTCACCCCTCCACTTT
J: TRBJ2-7; D: -; V: TRBV28; CDR3: CASGNYEQYF; DNA: TGTGCCAGCGGAAACTACGAGCAGTACTTC
J: TRBJ2-7; D: -; V: TRBV4-2; CDR3: CASSQDYQGATYEQYF; DNA: TGTGCCAGCAGCCAAGATTATCAGGGAGCAACCTACGAGCAGTACTTC
J: TRBJ1-1; D: -; V: TRBV3-1/TRBV3-2; CDR3: CASRATTEAFF; DNA: TGTGCCAGCAGGGCGACGACTGAAGCTTTCTTT
J: TRBJ2-7; D: TRBD1; V: TRBV6-5; CDR3: CASRIPGQTYEQYF; DNA: TGTGCCAGCAGGATACCGGGACAGACTTACGAGCAGTACTTC
J: TRBJ1-2; D: -; V: TRBV12-3/TRBV12-4; CDR3: CASSNRWSGYTF; DNA: TGTGCCAGCAGTAATCGGTGGTCGGGCTACACCTTC
J: TRBJ2-7; D: TRBD1; V: TRBV2; CDR3: CASSGGPGQVSYEQYF; DNA: TGTGCCAGCAGCGGGGGCCCGGGACAGGTTTCCTACGAGCAGTACTTC
J: TRBJ2-7; D: -; V: TRBV19; CDR3: CASTGASYEQYF; DNA: TGTGCCAGCACGGGCGCCTCCTACGAGCAGTACTTC